What follows describes a single TCR beta chain. Only a few counts were recorded for this clone. Its antigen specificity is not known. No base quality values were provided; no much bigger clone lies one nucleotide off. This record comes from a study of shared clonotypes between healthy human individuals (dated by TCRdb to between 2020 and 2021). As for the study more broadly: The cohort comprised two women and a few men aged 18 to 49 years. To estimate repertoire size and how much clonotypes are shared between individuals, the study performed deep sequencing of blood TCR repertoires from a handful of healthy adults. Libraries were prepared and TCR repertoires were sequenced by different laboratories using diverse techniques, in order to increase sequencing depth and limit assay-specific biases. Per donor, leukapheresis produced somewhere between about 0.9 and 10 billion PBMCs. Results the study describes overall, beyond this receptor: Only blood was sampled, and tissue TCR repertoires likely differ from those in blood. Pairwise subsampling led to the expectation that sequencing depth would affect the degree of clonotype sharing among donors. The small number of donors limited the genetic and exposure-history diversity represented.

Healthy HIV-negative adults with no recently reported acute infections or vaccinations were included as donors. All donors were Caucasian adults living in Nashville, Tennessee, USA. In the unsorted samples, roughly 90 million PBMCs were counted, and genomic DNA was extracted using the QIAamp DNA Blood Mini kit. After blood collection by leukapheresis, PBMCs were isolated using Ficoll-Histopaque density gradient centrifugation and then cryopreserved in the vapor phase of liquid nitrogen. Using the deep immunoSEQ assay, TCR CDR3 regions were amplified from genomic DNA by multiplex PCR. For each cell subset, the extracted genomic DNA was distributed evenly across all wells of several immunoSEQ 96-well plates, and each plate served as one replicate. For unsorted PBMC, roughly 0.3 ug of genomic DNA, equivalent to around 30,000 T cell genomes, went into each replicate PCR. Ten immunoSEQ deep assay plates were used to sequence the unsorted PBMC genomic DNA. The purified libraries were quantified using a Qubit 3.0 fluorometer, sized with a Bioanalyzer 2100, and then quantified again using the KAPA Library Quantification kit. Every immunoSEQ 96-well plate was sequenced on a separate single-read 150-cycle Illumina NextSeq 550 flow cell. As for the authors' bioinformatics: Because only junctional sequences without quality scores were contained in the immunoSEQ output, filtering matching that applied to full-length reads could not be performed. Sequences were annotated with PyIR, a Python wrapper for IgBLAST v1.9, using IMGT germline references to assign V/J genes and CDR3. Reads were removed for weak V/J assignments (E-value above 1e-6), missing CDR3, stop codons, out-of-frame junctions, or ambiguous translated residues. V3J clonotypes were defined as sequences sharing an identical inferred V gene, J gene, and CDR3 amino acid sequence. Percentage overlap between repertoires was computed as shared unique clonotypes divided by the size of the smaller repertoire. RTK rarefaction, the Chao1 estimator, and Recon v2.1 estimates of unobserved clonotypes were used to assess repertoire richness. The table comes from immuneACCESS by way of TCRdb, which keeps in-frame sequences with V and J called. Part of the clones is missing from these tables; in studies checked, under half for an unresolved V gene and the rest for unknown reasons. V and J calls plus clone size are reproduced from that table; the DNA served to infer D and trimming. Recorded for this sample are hundreds of thousands of clones; around 76% of them occurred a single time. 12% of the sample is in the top ten clones.

The CDR3 measures 14 amino acids from cysteine to phenylalanine. The sequence is cut down to CDR3 DNA, 42 bases in frame from base 1. V and J lose 6 bases and 8 bases, and a span of 18 bases separates them. The germline V gene (reference sequence) specifies SGHNT as CDR1 and YYREEE as CDR2. Sequenced: PBMCs. The chain is assembled from TRBV5-4 and TRBJ2-1, and perhaps TRBD2 as D gene, on 6 matching bases. The sequence derives from a woman in her forties in good health. Some clones in this sample may be carry-over from other donors' samples. The bases are TGTGCCAGCACCCCAGCCGGAGGAGGGGATGAGCAGTTCTTC. This is translated as CASTPAGGGDEQFF.